The 17 T cell receptor beta chains below all came from one sample that was sequenced in a study of CD8 T cells in ankylosing spondylitis. Antigens for these TCRs are unknown. TCRdb re-analysed the 5' RACE reads in MiXCR, keeping a single row per CDR3 protein. The sample shows over 450,000 distinct CDR3 sequences, 10% to 15% of them seen only once. Study conclusions and caveats: Ankylosing spondylitis blood appeared to carry a characteristic TCR beta motif of under ten highly homologous variants.

Sequencing was carried out using blood, either unsorted or a sorted T cell fraction (not recorded which). The receptors shown here come from a male donor with ankylosing spondylitis.

The chain employs TRBV20-1 and TRBJ2-5; D is tentatively TRBD1 or TRBD2 (5 bases each). Germline-derived CDR1 and CDR2 are DFQATT and SNEGSKA (reference sequence). Trimming stripped 1 base from V and 0 bases from J, with 12 bases between. CDR3 length: 15 residues. The DNA for the CDR3 is TGCAGTGCTAGAGTCCTTTTGGGGGACCAAGAGACCCAGTACTTC. Amino acids: CSARVLLGDQETQYF.

This clonotype was seen a handful of times. V and J are TRBV3-1 and TRBJ2-2; D might be TRBD1 (5 bases). Germline V gives CDR1 LGHDT, CDR2 YNNKEL (reference sequence). Trimming stripped 4 bases from V and 5 bases from J, with 14 bases between. The CDR3 runs 15 residues. CDR3 nucleotides: TGTGCCAGCAGCCCTAGTCTAGGGGTAACCGGGGAGCTGTTTTTT. This sequence encodes CASSPSLGVTGELFF. Drawing the rest from reference TRBV3-1 and TRBJ2-2, the complete variable domain is DTAVSQTPKYLVTQMGNDKSIKCEQNLGHDTMYWYKQDSKKFLKIMFSYNNKELIINETVPNRFSPKSPDKAHLNLHINSLELGDSAVYFCASSPSLGVTGELFFGEGSRLTVL.

The chain carries TRBV20-1 and TRBJ1-4; 10 bases align to TRBD1. V gave up 6 bases and J gave up 7 bases; unmatched junction bases: 8. This CDR3 is built from 14 residues. CDR1 is DFQATT, CDR2 SNEGSKA, per germline (reference sequence). As DNA, the CDR3 is TGCAGTGCCTCGCCGGGGACAGGGGCTGAAAAACTGTTTTTT. Translating it yields CSASPGTGAEKLFF.

V and J are TRBV11-2 and TRBJ2-1; no firm D call. The V gene lost 5 bases and the J gene lost 0 bases, with 11 bases spanning the gap. Germline CDR1 reads SGHAT; CDR2 reads FQNNGV. The CDR3 spans 15 residues. The CDR3: CASSTHVSSYNEQFF. As DNA, the CDR3 is TGTGCCAGCAGCACTCACGTTAGCTCCTACAATGAGCAGTTCTTC.

This sequence joins TRBV2 and TRBJ2-1, with D perhaps TRBD2 (5 bases). Trimming took 8 bases from V and 8 from J, leaving 13 bases between them. Looked up from germline, CDR1 is SNHLY and CDR2 is FYNNEI. The CDR3 length is 12 residues. The CDR3 sequence is CASGGHPHEQFF. The DNA of the CDR3 is TGTGCCAGCGGAGGCCATCCCCATGAGCAGTTCTTC. Based on the CDR3 plus reference TRBV2 and TRBJ2-1, the full variable domain is EPEVTQTPSHQVTQMGQEVILRCVPISNHLYFYWYRQILGQKVEFLVSFYNNEISEKSEIFDDQFSVERPDGSNFTLKIRSTKLEDSAMYFCASGGHPHEQFFGPGTRLTVL.

This clonotype was seen a single time. The chain couples TRBV18 to TRBJ1-5; possibly TRBD1 for D (6 bases). Per germline, CDR1 KGHSH and CDR2 LQKENI. This CDR3 is 14 amino acids long. Trimming shortened V by 3 bases and J by 5 bases, and 11 bases separated the two germline ends. CDR3 bases: TGTGCCAGCTCACCGGACAGTGGAGATCAGCCCCAGCATTTT. Its translation is CASSPDSGDQPQHF.

The chain joins TRBV7-6 to TRBJ2-3, with TRBD2 matching 12 bases. V lost 4 bases, J lost 4 bases, and 6 bases stayed unmatched. Germline lookup yields CDR1 SGHVS and CDR2 FNYEAQ. This CDR3 comprises 16 residues. DNA of the CDR3: TGTGCCAGCAGCTCCCTAGCGGGAGGGCCCGCAGATACGCAGTATTTT. Amino acid sequence: CASSSLAGGPADTQYF. The variable domain in full, with the rest retrieved from reference TRBV7-6 and TRBJ2-3, is GAGVSQSPRYKVTKRGQDVALRCDPISGHVSLYWYRQALGQGPEFLTYFNYEAQQDKSGLPNDRFSAERPEGSISTLTIQRTEQRDSAMYRCASSSLAGGPADTQYFGPGTRLTVL.

This clonotype was counted only a few times. This sequence joins TRBV18 and TRBJ2-3; D may be TRBD2 (5 bases). V lost 6 bases and J lost 5, with 15 bases in between. Germline assignment: CDR1 KGHSH and CDR2 LQKENI. The CDR3 covers 14 residues. CDR3 amino acids: CASSRERKRDTQYF. CDR3 DNA sequence: TGTGCCAGCTCCCGGGAAAGAAAAAGAGATACGCAGTATTTT.

V and J are TRBV4-2 and TRBJ2-3, with D unresolved. Germline CDR1 reads LGHNA; CDR2 reads YNFKEQ. This CDR3 comprises 17 residues. With 0 bases removed from V and 3 bases from J, the gap between germline ends came to 16 bases. CDR3 bases: TGTGCCAGCAGCCAAGAAAGGATAGAGGTATTGACAGATACGCAGTATTTT. Protein product: CASSQERIEVLTDTQYF.

This clonotype was seen only a few times. The rearrangement joins TRBV20-1 to TRBJ2-1; D ambiguous. Trimming removed 3 bases from V and 7 bases from J, with 10 bases in between. The CDR3 contains 12 residues. Germline CDR1 reads DFQATT; CDR2 reads SNEGSKA (reference sequence). CDR3 DNA: TGCAGTGCTAGCCCATGGGTGAATGAGCAGTTCTTC. This gives the protein CSASPWVNEQFF.

This clonotype was recorded a few times. The chain has TRBV4-1 and TRBJ1-2; D unclear. The length of the CDR3 is 15 residues. Trimming took 0 bases from V and 0 from J, leaving 8 bases between them. The germline V gene has CDR1 MGHRA and CDR2 YSYEKL. CDR3 bases: TGCGCCAGCAGCCAAGATGGGAAGGCTAACTATGGCTACACCTTC. Amino acids: CASSQDGKANYGYTF.

This chain connects TRBV15 to TRBJ2-2; D not certain. The germline gives CDR1 LNHNV, CDR2 YYDKDF (reference sequence). V lost 1 base and J lost 7, with 4 bases in between. The CDR3 is made up of 12 amino acids. In DNA, the CDR3 is TGTGCCACCAGCAGAGGTGTCGGGGAGCTGTTTTTT. Protein product: CATSRGVGELFF.

The chain is built from TRBV6-1 and TRBJ2-2; tentative D call: TRBD1 (5 bases). This CDR3 region has 14 residues. Germline V gives CDR1 MNHNS, CDR2 SASEGT. Trimming pared 11 bases from V and 6 bases from J, leaving 19 bases between. This CDR3 reads CAGVSGASSGELFF. Written as DNA, the CDR3 is TGTGCCGGAGTGTCTGGGGCTTCTTCCGGGGAGCTGTTTTTT.

This clonotype has only a few counts. The chain uses TRBV20-1 and TRBJ1-6; 7 positions agree with TRBD1. CDR3 length equals 13 residues. Trimming removed 5 bases from V and 8 bases from J; junction bases left unmatched: 6. Germline V gene lookup returns CDR1 DFQATT and CDR2 SNEGSKA (reference sequence). The CDR3 reads CSARDRAYSPLHF. CDR3 nucleotide sequence: TGCAGTGCTCGGGACAGAGCATATTCACCCCTCCACTTT.

The chain carries TRBV18 and TRBJ1-5; TRBD1 is a possible D gene (5 bases). V was clipped by 1 base and J by 5 bases, with 9 bases between them. CDR1 and CDR2 (germline): KGHSH, LQKENI. The CDR3 contains 14 residues. The CDR3, as DNA: TGTGCCAGCTCACCACTCGGGACGGATCAGCCCCAGCATTTT. Its translation is CASSPLGTDQPQHF.

This clonotype was seen more than once but under ten times. Germline is not matched at one junction end, which may reflect a read error. The V call is TRBV7-9, the J call TRBJ1-3; TRBD1 might be the D (6 bases). CDR3 length equals 12 residues. Germline lookup yields CDR1 SEHNR and CDR2 FQNEAQ (reference sequence). This chain's CDR3 is CASSLVIQGFHF. In nucleotides, the CDR3 is TGTGCCAGCAGCTTAGTCATACAGGGTTTTCATTTT.

This clonotype was seen a handful of times. The V and J genes are TRBV29-1 and TRBJ1-1, with D possibly TRBD1 on 5 matching bases. Germline-derived CDR1 and CDR2 are SQVTM and ANQGSEA. The CDR3 extends over 14 amino acids. Trimming shortened V by 6 bases and J by 6 bases, and 20 bases separated the two germline ends. CDR3: CSVGLLAGLSEAFF. Here the CDR3 DNA reads TGCAGCGTCGGACTCCTCGCGGGGCTTTCTGAAGCTTTCTTT. Full variable domain (remainder filled in from reference TRBV29-1 and TRBJ1-1): SAVISQKPSRDICQRGTSLTIQCQVDSQVTMMFWYRQQPGQSLTLIATANQGSEATYESGFVIDKFPISRPNLTFSTLTVSNMSPEDSSIYLCSVGLLAGLSEAFFGQGTRLTVV.